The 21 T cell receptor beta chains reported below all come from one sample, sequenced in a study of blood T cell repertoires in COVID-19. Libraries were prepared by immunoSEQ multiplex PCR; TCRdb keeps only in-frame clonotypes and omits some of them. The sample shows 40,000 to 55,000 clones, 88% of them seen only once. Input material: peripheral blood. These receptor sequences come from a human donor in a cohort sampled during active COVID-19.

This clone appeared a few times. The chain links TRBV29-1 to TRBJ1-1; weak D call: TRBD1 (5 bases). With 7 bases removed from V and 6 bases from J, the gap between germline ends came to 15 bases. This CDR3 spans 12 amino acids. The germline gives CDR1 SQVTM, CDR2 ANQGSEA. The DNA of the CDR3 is TGCAGCGCATCCGGATCGGGGGCTGAAGCTTTCTTT. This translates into CSASGSGAEAFF.

CDR3 region: CASSSGAKDPYEQYF. CDR3 sequence (DNA): TGTGCCAGCAGCTCTGGGGCTAAGGACCCCTACGAGCAGTACTTC. The chain is built from TRBV7-2 and TRBJ2-7; a weak D match, TRBD1 (5 bases). This CDR3 has 15 amino acids. Germline CDR1 and CDR2: SGHTA and FQGNSA. Between the trimmed V and J ends, which lost 4 bases and 2 bases, there was a span of 15 bases.

The CDR3 loop is CATNPRQGDSGANVLTF. The CDR3 DNA follows: TGTGCCACCAACCCGCGACAGGGAGACTCTGGGGCCAACGTCCTGACTTTC. The chain recombines TRBV24-1 with TRBJ2-6, with 7 bases matching TRBD1. The CDR3 runs 17 residues. In germline, CDR1 is KGHDR, CDR2 SFDVKD. V lost 8 bases to trimming and J lost 0 bases; unmatched junction nucleotides: 9.

CDR3 sequence: CASSLQGTSTDTQYF. CDR3 nucleotides: TGCGCCAGCAGCTTACAGGGTACTAGCACAGATACGCAGTATTTT. V is TRBV5-1 and J is TRBJ2-3, with D maybe TRBD1 (6 bases). This CDR3 spans 15 amino acids. V was trimmed by 2 bases and J by 0 bases, leaving 10 bases between them. The germline V gene encodes CDR1 SGHRS and CDR2 YFSETQ.

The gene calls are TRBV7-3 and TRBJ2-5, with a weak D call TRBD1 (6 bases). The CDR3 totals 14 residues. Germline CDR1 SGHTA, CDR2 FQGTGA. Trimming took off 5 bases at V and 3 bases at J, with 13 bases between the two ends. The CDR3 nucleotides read TGTGCCAGCAGCATCAACTCAGGGGAAGAGACCCAGTACTTC. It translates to CASSINSGEETQYF. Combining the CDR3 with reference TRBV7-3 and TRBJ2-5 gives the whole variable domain GAGVSQTPSNKVTEKGKYVELRCDPISGHTALYWYRQSLGQGPEFLIYFQGTGAADDSGLPNDRFFAVRPEGSVSTLKIQRTERGDSAVYLCASSINSGEETQYFGPGTRLLVL.

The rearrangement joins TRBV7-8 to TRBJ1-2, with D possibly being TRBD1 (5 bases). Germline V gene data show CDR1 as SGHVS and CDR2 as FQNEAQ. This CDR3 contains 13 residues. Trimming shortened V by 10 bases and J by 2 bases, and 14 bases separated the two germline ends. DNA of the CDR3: TGTGCCACCGGACTCGGGGGAAACTATGGCTACACCTTC. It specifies CATGLGGNYGYTF.

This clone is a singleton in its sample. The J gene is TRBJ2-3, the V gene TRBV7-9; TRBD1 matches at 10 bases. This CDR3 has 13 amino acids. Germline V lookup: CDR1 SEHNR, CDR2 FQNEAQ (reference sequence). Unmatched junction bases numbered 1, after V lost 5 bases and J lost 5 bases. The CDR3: CASSGQGVDTQYF. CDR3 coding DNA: TGTGCCAGCAGCGGACAGGGGGTAGATACGCAGTATTTT.

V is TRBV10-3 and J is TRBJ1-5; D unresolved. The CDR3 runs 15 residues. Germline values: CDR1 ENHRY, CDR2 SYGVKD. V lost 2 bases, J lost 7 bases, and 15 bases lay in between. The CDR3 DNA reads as TGTGCCATCAGTGAGACCGCAGGTGGTTACCAGCCCCAGCATTTT. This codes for CAISETAGGYQPQHF.

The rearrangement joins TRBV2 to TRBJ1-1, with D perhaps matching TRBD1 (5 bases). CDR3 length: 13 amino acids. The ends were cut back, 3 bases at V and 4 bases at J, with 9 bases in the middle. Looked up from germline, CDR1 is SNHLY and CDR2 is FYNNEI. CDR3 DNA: TGTGCCAGCAGTGATGACAGTATCACTGAAGCTTTCTTT. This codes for CASSDDSITEAFF.

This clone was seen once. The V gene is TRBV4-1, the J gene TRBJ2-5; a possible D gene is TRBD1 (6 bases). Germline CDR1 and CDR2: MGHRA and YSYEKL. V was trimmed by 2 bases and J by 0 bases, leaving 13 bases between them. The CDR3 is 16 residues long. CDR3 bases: TGCGCCAGCAGCCAACCCGGACAGAGGTACCAAGAGACCCAGTACTTC. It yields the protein CASSQPGQRYQETQYF.

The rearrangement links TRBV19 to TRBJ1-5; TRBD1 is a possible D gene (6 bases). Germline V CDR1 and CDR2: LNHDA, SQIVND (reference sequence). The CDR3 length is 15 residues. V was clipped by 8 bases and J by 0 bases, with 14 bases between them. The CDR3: CASLTGSYSNQPQHF. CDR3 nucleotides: TGTGCCAGTTTGACAGGCTCTTATAGCAATCAGCCCCAGCATTTT.

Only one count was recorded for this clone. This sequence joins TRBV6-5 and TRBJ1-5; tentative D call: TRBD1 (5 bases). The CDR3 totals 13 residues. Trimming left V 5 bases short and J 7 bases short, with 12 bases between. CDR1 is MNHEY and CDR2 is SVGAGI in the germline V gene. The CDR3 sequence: CASSTGGEQPQHF. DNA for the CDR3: TGTGCCAGCAGTACGGGGGGAGAACAGCCCCAGCATTTT.

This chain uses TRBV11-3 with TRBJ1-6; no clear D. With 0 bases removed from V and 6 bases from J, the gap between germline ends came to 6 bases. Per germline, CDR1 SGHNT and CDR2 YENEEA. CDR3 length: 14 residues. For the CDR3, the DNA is TGTGCCAGCAGCTTAGACAGGCCTAATTCACCCCTCCACTTT. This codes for CASSLDRPNSPLHF.

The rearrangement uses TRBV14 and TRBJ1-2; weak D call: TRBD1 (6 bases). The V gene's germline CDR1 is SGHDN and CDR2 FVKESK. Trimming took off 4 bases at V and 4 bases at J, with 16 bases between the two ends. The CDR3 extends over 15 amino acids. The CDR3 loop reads CASSRTGTPLYGYTF. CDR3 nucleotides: TGTGCCAGCAGCCGAACCGGGACACCTCTCTATGGCTACACCTTC.

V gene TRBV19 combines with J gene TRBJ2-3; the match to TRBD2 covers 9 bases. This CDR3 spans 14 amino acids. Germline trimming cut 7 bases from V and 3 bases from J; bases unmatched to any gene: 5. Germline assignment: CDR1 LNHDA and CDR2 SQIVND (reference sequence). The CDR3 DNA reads TGTGCCAGTACTCGAGCGGGGGGAACAGATACGCAGTATTTT. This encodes CASTRAGGTDTQYF.

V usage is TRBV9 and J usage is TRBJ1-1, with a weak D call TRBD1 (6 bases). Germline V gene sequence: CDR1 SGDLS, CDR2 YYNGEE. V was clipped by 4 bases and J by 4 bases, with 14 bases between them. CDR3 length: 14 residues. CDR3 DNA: TGTGCCAGCAGCCCACAGGGCTTGGGCACTGAAGCTTTCTTT. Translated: CASSPQGLGTEAFF. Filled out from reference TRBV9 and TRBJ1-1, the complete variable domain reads DSGVTQTPKHLITATGQRVTLRCSPRSGDLSVYWYQQSLDQGLQFLIQYYNGEERAKGNILERFSAQQFPDLHSELNLSSLELGDSALYFCASSPQGLGTEAFFGQGTRLTVV.

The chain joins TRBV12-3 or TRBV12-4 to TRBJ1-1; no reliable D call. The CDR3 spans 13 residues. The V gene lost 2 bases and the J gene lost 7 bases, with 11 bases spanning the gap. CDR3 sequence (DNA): TGTGCCAGCAGTTTAACGCCGTCAGTTGAAGCTTTCTTT. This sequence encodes CASSLTPSVEAFF.

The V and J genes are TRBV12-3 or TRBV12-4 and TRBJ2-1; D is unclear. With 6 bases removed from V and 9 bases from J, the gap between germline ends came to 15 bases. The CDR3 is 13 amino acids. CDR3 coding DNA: TGTGCCAGCAGCACGACCCGAGCAGGTGAGCAGTTCTTC. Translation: CASSTTRAGEQFF.

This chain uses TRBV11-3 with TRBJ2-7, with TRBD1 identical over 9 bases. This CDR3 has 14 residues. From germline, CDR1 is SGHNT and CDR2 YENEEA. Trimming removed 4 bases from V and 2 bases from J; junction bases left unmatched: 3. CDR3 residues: CASSSGQGAYEQYF. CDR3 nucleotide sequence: TGTGCCAGCAGCTCGGGACAGGGAGCCTACGAGCAGTACTTC.

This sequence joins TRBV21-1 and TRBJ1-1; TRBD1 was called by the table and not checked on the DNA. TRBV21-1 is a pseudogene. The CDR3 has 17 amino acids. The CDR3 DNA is TGTGCCAGCAGCAAAGAAACTGACAGGGGCTTGAACACTGAAGCTTTCTTT. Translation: CASSKETDRGLNTEAFF.

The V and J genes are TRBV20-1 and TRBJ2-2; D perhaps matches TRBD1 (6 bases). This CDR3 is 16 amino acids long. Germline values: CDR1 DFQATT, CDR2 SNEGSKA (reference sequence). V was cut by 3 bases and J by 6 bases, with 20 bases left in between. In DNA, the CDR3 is TGCAGTGCTAGTGGTCCGGGACATTCGGGCGCCGGGGAGCTGTTTTTT. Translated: CSASGPGHSGAGELFF.